This T cell receptor (beta chain) was observed in a study of cytomegalovirus exposure and HLA in healthy donors. Of note for this clone: Antigen unknown.

The PCR ran on 60 Vbeta and 13 Jbeta primers. Sequencing used immunoSEQ multiplex PCR; TCRdb keeps in-frame clones, though not all of them. The sample consists of 150,000 to 200,000 clones, 81% of them appearing once. Findings of the study overall: The productive fraction for most TCR beta V segments was about 87% or about 30% in an earlier analysis.

CDR1 and CDR2 (germline): LGHNA, YSLEER. V was pared by 0 bases and J by 6 bases, with 18 bases between. The CDR3 contains 17 residues. The sequencing sample was made of PBMCs. The source of this sequence is a woman aged 18-29 years in good health and CMV-seropositive. V and J are TRBV4-3 and TRBJ2-4; D remains unclear. The chain's CDR3 is CASSQDRTTQGPNIQYF. Here the CDR3 DNA reads TGCGCCAGCAGCCAAGATAGAACTACCCAAGGCCCAAACATTCAGTACTTC.